Listed here are 10 T cell receptor beta chains from one sample, sequenced in a study of shared clonotypes between healthy human individuals. Produced via immunoSEQ multiplex PCR; TCRdb's table is partial and in-frame only. The sample lists 150,000 to 200,000 clones; 80% to 95% were seen once. Source material: naive CD4+ T cells sorted from blood. The subset here: CD45RA+ positively selected. These receptor sequences come from a woman younger than 45 in good health.

The rearrangement uses TRBV14 and TRBJ1-5; TRBD1 matches at 8 bases. V shed 4 bases, J shed 7 bases, and the junction held 6 bases outside the gene matches. The CDR3 has 14 amino acids. Germline assignment: CDR1 SGHDN and CDR2 FVKESK. The CDR3 sequence: CASSRTGGSQPQHF. CDR3 in DNA: TGTGCCAGCAGCCGAACAGGGGGTTCCCAGCCCCAGCATTTT. The variable domain in full, completed from reference TRBV14 and TRBJ1-5, reads EAGVTQFPSHSVIEKGQTVTLRCDPISGHDNLYWYRRVMGKEIKFLLHFVKESKQDESGMPNNRFLAERTGGTYSTLKVQPAELEDSGVYFCASSRTGGSQPQHFGDGTRLSIL.

The chain's CDR3 is CASSEGPSKNNQPQHF. The CDR3 region has the DNA TGTGCCAGCAGTGAGGGGCCATCGAAGAACAATCAGCCCCAGCATTTT. V usage is TRBV2 and J usage is TRBJ1-5; possible D gene TRBD1, 5 bases. Trimming took 3 bases from V and 3 from J, leaving 15 bases between them. The V gene's germline CDR1 is SNHLY and CDR2 FYNNEI. The CDR3 consists of 16 residues.

J is TRBJ2-2 and V is TRBV5-1; D remains unclear. This CDR3 has 16 amino acids. V was shortened by 1 base and J by 0 bases, with 10 bases between the two germline ends. The germline gives CDR1 SGHRS, CDR2 YFSETQ. CDR3: CASSLSISANTGELFF. CDR3 in DNA: TGCGCCAGCAGCTTGAGTATAAGCGCGAACACCGGGGAGCTGTTTTTT.

The J gene is TRBJ1-2, the V gene TRBV25-1; no clear D gene. Per germline, CDR1 MGHDK and CDR2 SYGVNS. The CDR3 is 16 amino acids. With 3 bases removed from V and 0 bases from J, the gap between germline ends came to 14 bases. This CDR3 is CASSDLRVGSNYGYTF. Here the CDR3 DNA reads TGTGCCAGCAGTGATCTCCGGGTGGGATCTAACTATGGCTACACCTTC.

The chain has TRBV5-4 and TRBJ2-5; weak D call: TRBD2 (5 bases). Gene TRBJ2-7 matches the end of the DNA better, so the J call may be wrong. The CDR3 is 15 residues long. The germline CDR1 and CDR2 sequences are SGHNT and YYREEE (reference sequence). In DNA, the CDR3 is TGTGCCAGCAGCCGCCGGGGAGCCACGGCCTACGAGCAGTACTTC. Translating it yields CASSRRGATAYEQYF.

The rearrangement uses TRBV19 and TRBJ1-1; no reliable D call. The CDR3 sequence is 10 residues long. Trimming took off 10 bases at V and 3 bases at J, with 6 bases between the two ends. Germline assignment: CDR1 LNHDA and CDR2 SQIVND (reference sequence). The CDR3 reads CATRDTEAFF. DNA for the CDR3: TGTGCCACCAGAGACACTGAAGCTTTCTTT.

The chain links TRBV9 to TRBJ2-2; D assignment may be TRBD1 or TRBD2 (5 bases each). Per germline, CDR1 SGDLS and CDR2 YYNGEE. Trimming took 4 bases from V and 3 from J, leaving 16 bases between them. The CDR3 is 16 amino acids. CDR3 sequence reads: CASSPTGQGYTGELFF. The CDR3 coding sequence is TGTGCCAGCAGCCCCACGGGGCAGGGATACACCGGGGAGCTGTTTTTT.

The rearrangement links TRBV28 to TRBJ1-1; D not resolved. The germline gives CDR1 MDHEN, CDR2 SYDVKM. This CDR3 spans 15 amino acids. Trimming removed 5 bases at V and 7 bases at J, with 20 bases between. The CDR3 sequence: CASSRAGVSSYEAFF. In DNA, the CDR3 is TGTGCCAGCAGTCGCGCTGGCGTGTCGAGCTATGAAGCTTTCTTT.

The J gene is TRBJ2-3, the V gene TRBV5-4; no definite D call. Trimming removed 0 bases at V and 1 base at J, with 15 bases between. The CDR3 is 17 amino acids. Germline CDR1 reads SGHNT; CDR2 reads YYREEE (reference sequence). CDR3 sequence (DNA): TGTGCCAGCAGCTTGGGCATTGGTGGGATACGCACAGATACGCAGTATTTT. The encoded protein is CASSLGIGGIRTDTQYF.

This sequence joins TRBV6-4 and TRBJ1-2; maybe TRBD1 (6 bases). The CDR3 has 14 amino acids. Germline V gene data show CDR1 as MRHNA and CDR2 as SNTAGT. V lost 6 bases and J lost 1, with 12 bases in between. The CDR3 loop reads CASRRTVDNYGYTF. The CDR3 coding sequence is TGTGCCAGCAGAAGGACAGTTGATAACTATGGCTACACCTTC.